This TCR beta chain was retrieved from a study of blood T cell repertoires in COVID-19. Some clones are missing from TCRdb's copy, which holds only in-frame ones; the method was immunoSEQ multiplex PCR. Of about 140,000 clones in the sample, around 78% were seen once. V was cut by 2 bases and J by 0 bases, with 10 bases left in between. Germline V gives CDR1 MNHEY, CDR2 SMNVEV (reference sequence). This CDR3 is 15 amino acids long. The sequence was obtained from a woman aged 80 or over with active or convalescent COVID-19. V usage is TRBV27 and J usage is TRBJ1-1, with D possibly being TRBD1 (5 bases). Sample: peripheral blood. The chain's CDR3 is CASSLQQDLNTEAFF. The CDR3 region has the DNA TGTGCCAGCAGTTTACAACAGGATTTGAACACTGAAGCTTTCTTT.